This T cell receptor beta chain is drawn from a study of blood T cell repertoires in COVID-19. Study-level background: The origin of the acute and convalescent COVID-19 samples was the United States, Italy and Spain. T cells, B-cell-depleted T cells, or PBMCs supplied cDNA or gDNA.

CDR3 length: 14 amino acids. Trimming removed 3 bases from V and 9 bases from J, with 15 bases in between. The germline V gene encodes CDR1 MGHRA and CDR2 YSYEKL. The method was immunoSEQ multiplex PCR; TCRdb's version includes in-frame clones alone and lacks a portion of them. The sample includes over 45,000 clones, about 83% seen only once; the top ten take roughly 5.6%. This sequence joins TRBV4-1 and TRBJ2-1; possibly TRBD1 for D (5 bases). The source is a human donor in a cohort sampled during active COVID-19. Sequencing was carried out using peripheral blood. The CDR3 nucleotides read TGCGCCAGCAGCCAGCGATCTCAGGGAAGTGAGCAGTTCTTC. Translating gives CASSQRSQGSEQFF.